These 10 T cell receptor beta chains were all obtained from the same sample, sequenced in a study of blood T cell repertoires in COVID-19. Libraries were prepared by immunoSEQ multiplex PCR; TCRdb keeps only in-frame clonotypes and omits some of them. In the table there are 300,000 or so clones, around four fifths of which are singletons. The sequencing sample was made of peripheral blood. The receptors originated from a woman aged 45-65 years with active or convalescent COVID-19.

The chain joins TRBV2 to TRBJ1-3; the match to TRBD1 covers 10 bases. Losses at the gene ends were 5 bases for V and 4 bases for J; bases not matched to a gene: 8. The CDR3 covers 16 residues. The germline V gene has CDR1 SNHLY and CDR2 FYNNEI. The CDR3 reads CASSSRQGAQGNTIYF. The CDR3 DNA follows: TGTGCCAGCAGTTCCCGACAGGGGGCGCAAGGAAACACCATATATTTT. The variable domain in full, completed from reference TRBV2 and TRBJ1-3, reads EPEVTQTPSHQVTQMGQEVILRCVPISNHLYFYWYRQILGQKVEFLVSFYNNEISEKSEIFDDQFSVERPDGSNFTLKIRSTKLEDSAMYFCASSSRQGAQGNTIYFGEGSWLTVV.

J is TRBJ2-1 and V is TRBV5-5; 8 bases are a match to TRBD2. The junction had 8 bases not matched to a gene; V was cut back by 0 bases and J by 3 bases. Germline V gene lookup returns CDR1 SGHKS and CDR2 YYEKEE (reference sequence). The CDR3 loop spans 17 amino acids. As DNA, the CDR3 is TGTGCCAGCAGCTTGGGGGAAGCGGGGGCCCACTACAATGAGCAGTTCTTC. This gives the protein CASSLGEAGAHYNEQFF. Variable domain in full (rest from reference TRBV5-5 and TRBJ2-1): DAGVTQSPTHLIKTRGQQVTLRCSPISGHKSVSWYQQVLGQGPQFIFQYYEKEERGRGNFPDRFSARQFPNYSSELNVNALLLGDSALYLCASSLGEAGAHYNEQFFGPGTRLTVL.

The chain carries TRBV3-1 (or the pseudogene TRBV3-2) and TRBJ2-1; 12 nucleotides match TRBD1. Trimming took 1 base from V and 9 from J; bases not matched to a gene: 10. This CDR3 is built from 17 residues. In germline, CDR1 is LGHDT, CDR2 YNNKEL (reference sequence). Written as DNA, the CDR3 is TGTGCCAGCAGCCAAGTAGCCCCGGGACAGGGGGCTTCTGAGCAGTTCTTC. It yields the protein CASSQVAPGQGASEQFF.

The V and J genes are TRBV19 and TRBJ1-1; D not resolved. Trimming pared 7 bases from V and 2 bases from J, leaving 17 bases between. This CDR3 has 15 amino acids. Per the germline V gene, CDR1 is LNHDA and CDR2 is SQIVND (reference sequence). The CDR3 DNA reads as TGTGCCAGTACCCCTAACCTCGTTCCTAACACTGAAGCTTTCTTT. Translating gives CASTPNLVPNTEAFF.

The CDR3: CASGSGSSLEAFF. The DNA for the CDR3 is TGTGCCAGCGGCTCCGGGAGCTCTCTTGAAGCTTTCTTT. The chain uses TRBV2 and TRBJ1-1, with D uncertain. Germline V gene data show CDR1 as SNHLY and CDR2 as FYNNEI. Trimming removed 8 bases at V and 7 bases at J, with 17 bases between. CDR3 size: 13 residues.

The rearrangement joins TRBV28 to TRBJ2-7; tentatively, D is TRBD2 (5 bases). Germline V gene lookup returns CDR1 MDHEN and CDR2 SYDVKM. Trimming removed 5 bases at V and 2 bases at J, with 19 bases between. The CDR3 is 16 amino acids. CDR3 sequence: CASSLWLRTGAYEQYF. CDR3 nucleotide sequence: TGTGCCAGCAGTCTTTGGCTCCGGACTGGAGCCTACGAGCAGTACTTC.

As for this clone: Other DNA sequences in this sample translate to the same CDR3. The rearrangement links TRBV12-3 or TRBV12-4 to TRBJ2-3; D remains unclear. V was clipped by 6 bases and J by 2 bases, with 3 bases between them. There are 11 residues in the CDR3. CDR3 in DNA: TGTGCCAGCAGCCTCACAGATACGCAGTATTTT. This codes for CASSLTDTQYF.

Here the CDR3 DNA reads TGTGCCAGCAGCCAAGAACTAGCGGGAGGGCCGGCGCAAGAGACCCAGTACTTC. Residues: CASSQELAGGPAQETQYF. The chain employs TRBV4-2 and TRBJ2-5; 13 nucleotides align to TRBD2. There are 18 residues in the CDR3. The J segment lost 2 bases and the V segment lost 0 bases, leaving 6 bases of the junction unmatched. Germline V lookup: CDR1 LGHNA, CDR2 YNFKEQ.

This chain links TRBV10-3 with TRBJ2-3, with 9 bases identical to TRBD2. Germline V lookup: CDR1 ENHRY, CDR2 SYGVKD. V shed 4 bases, J shed 2 bases, and the junction held 4 bases outside the gene matches. CDR3 length: 15 residues. The chain's CDR3 is CAISVLAGYTDTQYF. DNA of the CDR3: TGTGCCATCAGTGTGCTAGCGGGATACACAGATACGCAGTATTTT.

CDR3 loop: CASSQAPGIRSNSPLHF. The CDR3 DNA follows: TGCGCCAGCAGCCAAGCTCCGGGGATTCGTAGTAATTCACCCCTCCACTTT. This sequence joins TRBV4-1 and TRBJ1-6, with D unclear. Deletions cut 1 base from V and 6 bases from J, with 16 bases between. This CDR3 has 17 residues. From germline, CDR1 is MGHRA and CDR2 YSYEKL.